A single sample is the source of the 32 T cell receptor beta chains below, sequenced in a study of T cell responses to AZD1222 COVID-19 vaccine. Method: immunoSEQ multiplex PCR; TCRdb's copy keeps in-frame clones and lacks some. In the table there are 95,000 to 100,000 clones, 86% of which are singletons. The sequenced sample was peripheral blood, obtained on day 0 of AZD1222 vaccination. All receptors come from an adult in good health.

The rearrangement links TRBV12-3 or TRBV12-4 to TRBJ2-7; D uncertain. This CDR3 is 12 amino acids long. Trimming shortened V by 5 bases and J by 4 bases, and 9 bases separated the two germline ends. Written as DNA, the CDR3 is TGTGCCAGCAGTACGACACTATACGAGCAGTACTTC. Translation gives CASSTTLYEQYF.

V and J are TRBV2 and TRBJ1-4, with 8 bases that match TRBD1. The CDR3 contains 12 residues. V shed 7 bases, J shed 7 bases, and the junction held 2 bases outside the gene matches. Per the germline V gene, CDR1 is SNHLY and CDR2 is FYNNEI. The CDR3, as DNA: TGTGCCAGCAAGACAGGGGTTGAAAAACTGTTTTTT. Translating gives CASKTGVEKLFF.

The rearrangement links TRBV7-8 to TRBJ2-4; a possible D gene is TRBD2 (7 bases). The CDR3 extends over 12 amino acids. CDR1 is SGHVS, CDR2 FQNEAQ, per germline. Deletions cut 5 bases from V and 9 bases from J, with 11 bases between. Here the CDR3 DNA reads TGTGCCAGCAGCCAAGGGGGGGGCATTCAGTACTTC. Translating it yields CASSQGGGIQYF.

The V call is TRBV9, the J call TRBJ2-7, with TRBD2 identical over 8 bases. This CDR3 is 15 amino acids long. Germline CDR1 SGDLS, CDR2 YYNGEE. V was pared by 3 bases and J by 3 bases, with 8 bases of the junction left unmatched. CDR3 in amino acids: CASSATLADHYEQYF. The DNA of the CDR3 is TGTGCCAGCAGCGCTACACTAGCGGACCACTACGAGCAGTACTTC.

V and J are TRBV19 and TRBJ2-3; the match to TRBD1 covers 11 bases. V shed 9 bases, J shed 8 bases, and the junction held 7 bases outside the gene matches. The germline gives CDR1 LNHDA, CDR2 SQIVND (reference sequence). CDR3 length: 13 residues. CDR3 residues: CASTGTGGATQYF. The CDR3 region has the DNA TGTGCCAGCACGGGGACAGGGGGAGCTACGCAGTATTTT.

The rearrangement joins TRBV3-1 (or the pseudogene TRBV3-2) to TRBJ1-1, with D maybe TRBD1 (6 bases). With 4 bases removed from V and 0 bases from J, the gap between germline ends came to 12 bases. This CDR3 is 15 amino acids long. Germline values: CDR1 LGHDT, CDR2 YNNKEL (reference sequence). The CDR3 DNA reads TGTGCCAGCAGCCGGGGGGGGCCCATGAACACTGAAGCTTTCTTT. Residues: CASSRGGPMNTEAFF.

V usage is TRBV21-1 and J usage is TRBJ1-1. TRBV21-1 is termed a pseudogene. This CDR3 has 13 amino acids. The CDR3 protein is CASTTPVVTEAFF. As DNA, the CDR3 is TGTGCCAGCACCACCCCGGTGGTCACTGAAGCTTTCTTT.

This chain links TRBV19 with TRBJ1-1; no firm D call. Trimming left V 5 bases short and J 1 base short, with 11 bases between. CDR3 size: 14 residues. CDR1 LNHDA and CDR2 SQIVND come from the germline V gene (reference sequence). The CDR3 sequence: CASSPGPTNTEAFF. CDR3 bases: TGTGCCAGTAGTCCCGGGCCAACGAACACTGAAGCTTTCTTT.

This chain uses TRBV4-3 with TRBJ2-1, with 9 bases aligning to TRBD1. The junction had 7 bases not matched to a gene; V was cut back by 0 bases and J by 7 bases. Germline CDR1 LGHNA, CDR2 YSLEER. The CDR3 spans 16 residues. The CDR3 nucleotides read TGCGCCAGCAGCCAAGATCGGGACAGGGCTGGGAATGAGCAGTTCTTC. Its protein is CASSQDRDRAGNEQFF.

The CDR3 nucleotides read TGTGCCAGCTCCCCACGATCACCCCTCCACTTT. Translating it yields CASSPRSPLHF. J is TRBJ1-6 and V is TRBV6-4; D ambiguous. Germline V CDR1 and CDR2: MRHNA, SNTAGT. CDR3 length: 11 amino acids. V dropped 8 bases and J dropped 10 bases, with 9 bases sitting between them.

The chain links TRBV19 to TRBJ2-7; unclear D gene. Germline CDR1 LNHDA, CDR2 SQIVND (reference sequence). The CDR3 is 17 amino acids. V dropped 1 base and J dropped 0 bases, with 16 bases sitting between them. CDR3 loop: CASSIGPRLGTSYEQYF. Here the CDR3 DNA reads TGTGCCAGTAGTATAGGCCCCCGGCTAGGTACCTCCTACGAGCAGTACTTC.

In DNA, the CDR3 is TGTGCCAGCAGCGTAGATATACAGGATGGAAACACCATATATTTT. Amino acids: CASSVDIQDGNTIYF. The chain links TRBV9 to TRBJ1-3, with D perhaps TRBD1 (5 bases). Per the germline V gene, CDR1 is SGDLS and CDR2 is YYNGEE. The CDR3 contains 15 residues. Trimming took off 0 bases at V and 3 bases at J, with 10 bases between the two ends.

The gene calls are TRBV6-5 and TRBJ1-2, with 8 bases that match TRBD1. Germline V gene lookup returns CDR1 MNHEY and CDR2 SVGAGI. This CDR3 is 12 amino acids long. J lost 8 bases, V lost 9 bases, and 8 bases had no gene match. CDR3 coding DNA: TGTGCCAGACTGACAGGGGCTCGGGGCTACACCTTC. Amino acid sequence: CARLTGARGYTF.

The rearrangement joins TRBV20-1 to TRBJ2-3; no clear D gene. The CDR3 is 11 amino acids. From germline, CDR1 is DFQATT and CDR2 SNEGSKA (reference sequence). The germline V and J ends were trimmed by 6 bases and 5 bases, with 9 bases remaining between them. The CDR3 DNA sequence: TGCAGTGCGCCGAAGAGAGATACGCAGTATTTT. Residues: CSAPKRDTQYF.

The V gene is TRBV6-2 or TRBV6-3, the J gene TRBJ1-1; tentative D call: TRBD1 (6 bases). V was cut by 7 bases and J by 3 bases, with 15 bases left in between. The CDR3 extends over 14 amino acids. CDR1 is MNHEY and CDR2 is SVGEGT in the germline V gene. The CDR3 region has the DNA TGTGCCAGCACCCCGTGGGGGCAGTACACTGAAGCTTTCTTT. This encodes CASTPWGQYTEAFF.

V usage is TRBV7-8 and J usage is TRBJ1-1; D call uncertain. The germline CDR1 and CDR2 sequences are SGHVS and FQNEAQ. V was clipped by 5 bases and J by 1 base, with 14 bases between them. The CDR3 sequence is 15 residues long. CDR3 sequence: CASSRPGWTNTEAFF. The DNA for the CDR3 is TGTGCCAGCAGCCGACCGGGTTGGACGAACACTGAAGCTTTCTTT.

This clone showed up just once. This chain links TRBV7-8 with TRBJ2-7; 12 nucleotides agree with TRBD2. The V gene's germline CDR1 is SGHVS and CDR2 FQNEAQ. The V gene end was trimmed by 4 bases and the J gene end by 5 bases; junction bases not matched to a gene: 12. There are 17 residues in the CDR3. Here the CDR3 reads CASSSPGLAGFRNEQYF. CDR3 nucleotides: TGTGCCAGCAGCTCCCCGGGACTAGCGGGCTTCCGTAACGAGCAGTACTTC. Full variable domain (missing parts from reference TRBV7-8 and TRBJ2-7): GAGVSQSPRYKVAKRGQDVALRCDPISGHVSLFWYQQALGQGPEFLTYFQNEAQLDKSGLPSDRFFAERPEGSVSTLKIQRTQQEDSAVYLCASSSPGLAGFRNEQYFGPGTRLTVT.

This clone was seen a handful of times. The chain employs TRBV2 and TRBJ2-7, with D unresolved. With 5 bases removed from V and 5 bases from J, the gap between germline ends came to 4 bases. This CDR3 spans 10 amino acids. CDR1 SNHLY and CDR2 FYNNEI come from the germline V gene. Written as DNA, the CDR3 is TGTGCCAGCAGTATTCACGAGCAGTACTTC. This translates into CASSIHEQYF.

This clone has only a few counts. The chain combines TRBV7-2 with TRBJ2-1; tentative D call: TRBD1 (7 bases). Per germline, CDR1 SGHTA and CDR2 FQGNSA. CDR3 length: 15 amino acids. V lost 2 bases and J 7 bases, leaving 15 bases between the germline ends. In DNA form, the CDR3 reads TGTGCCAGCAGCTTACACCAGGGGGAGGCTAATGAGCAGTTCTTC. Encoded protein: CASSLHQGEANEQFF. Using reference TRBV7-2 and TRBJ2-1 for the parts outside the CDR3, the full variable domain is GAGVSQSPSNKVTEKGKDVELRCDPISGHTALYWYRQSLGQGLEFLIYFQGNSAPDKSGLPSDRFSAERTGGSVSTLTIQRTQQEDSAVYLCASSLHQGEANEQFFGPGTRLTVL.

The chain is built from TRBV30 and TRBJ1-1; D gene unclear. V lost 3 bases, J lost 4 bases, and 9 bases lay in between. CDR1 and CDR2 (germline): GTSNPN, SVGIG (reference sequence). The CDR3 runs to 12 residues. CDR3 in amino acids: CAWRRWGTEAFF. The CDR3 DNA sequence: TGTGCCTGGAGAAGGTGGGGCACTGAAGCTTTCTTT.

The chain carries TRBV7-8 and TRBJ2-7; TRBD2 matches 10 bases. Germline V gene sequence: CDR1 SGHVS, CDR2 FQNEAQ. This CDR3 has 16 amino acids. V shed 3 bases and J 2 bases; nucleotides not matched to a gene: 7. The CDR3 sequence is CASSFSGTSVTYEQYF. As DNA, the CDR3 is TGTGCCAGCAGCTTCTCCGGGACTAGCGTAACCTACGAGCAGTACTTC.

The rearrangement links TRBV9 to TRBJ1-6; D is undetermined. The germline V gene has CDR1 SGDLS and CDR2 YYNGEE. V lost 0 bases, J lost 9 bases, and 10 bases lay in between. The CDR3 has 14 amino acids. The CDR3 nucleotides are TGTGCCAGCAGCGTAGAAGGGTTTGGTTCACCCCTCCACTTT. Its translation is CASSVEGFGSPLHF.

This chain uses TRBV27 with TRBJ2-7; the D is unclear. Germline CDR1 MNHEY, CDR2 SMNVEV (reference sequence). This CDR3 region has 15 residues. V lost 3 bases and J 1 base, leaving 13 bases between the germline ends. The chain's CDR3 is CASSFLGSPSYEQYF. As DNA, the CDR3 is TGTGCCAGCAGTTTTCTGGGATCCCCATCCTACGAGCAGTACTTC.

The rearrangement uses TRBV10-3 and TRBJ1-5; 9 bases map to TRBD1. CDR1 and CDR2 from the germline V gene are ENHRY and SYGVKD. The CDR3 contains 13 residues. Trimming at V came to 10 bases and at J to 4 bases, leaving 5 bases not matched to a gene. As DNA, the CDR3 is TGTGCCACCACAGGACAGGGGAATCAGCCCCAGCATTTT. This sequence encodes CATTGQGNQPQHF.

V gene TRBV5-1 combines with J gene TRBJ2-1; no definite D call. Trimming took 4 bases from V and 7 from J, leaving 12 bases between them. CDR3 length: 13 amino acids. The V gene's germline CDR1 is SGHRS and CDR2 YFSETQ. Written as DNA, the CDR3 is TGCGCCAGCAGCCCCCCCATCTCTAATGAGCAGTTCTTC. Protein: CASSPPISNEQFF.

The chain carries TRBV6-5 and TRBJ1-2, with D tentatively TRBD1 (5 bases). The germline V gene encodes CDR1 MNHEY and CDR2 SVGAGI. This CDR3 spans 13 amino acids. Trimming removed 7 bases from V and 4 bases from J, with 13 bases in between. DNA for the CDR3: TGTGCCAGCATACCTACGGGACTCTATGGCTACACCTTC. Encoded protein: CASIPTGLYGYTF.

This clone was observed many times. The chain couples TRBV3-1 (or the pseudogene TRBV3-2) to TRBJ1-1, with D possibly TRBD1 on 5 matching bases. The CDR3 is 16 amino acids. Trimming removed 0 bases at V and 2 bases at J, with 13 bases between. From germline, CDR1 is LGHDT and CDR2 YNNKEL (reference sequence). The CDR3 spells CASSQDGGRGNTEAFF. The CDR3 DNA reads TGTGCCAGCAGCCAAGACGGGGGAAGAGGCAACACTGAAGCTTTCTTT.

The chain links TRBV2 to TRBJ1-1; 7 positions agree with TRBD1. The CDR3 covers 15 residues. Per the germline V gene, CDR1 is SNHLY and CDR2 is FYNNEI. Trimming at V came to 6 bases and at J to 2 bases, leaving 9 bases not matched to a gene. CDR3 DNA: TGTGCCAGCAGCCGGGGGTTAGGGGGCAACACTGAAGCTTTCTTT. As protein: CASSRGLGGNTEAFF.

The rearrangement links TRBV3-1 (or the pseudogene TRBV3-2) to TRBJ2-1; TRBD1 is a possible D gene (5 bases). Germline CDR1 reads LGHDT; CDR2 reads YNNKEL (reference sequence). This CDR3 contains 12 residues. V was shortened by 4 bases and J by 12 bases, with 13 bases between the two germline ends. In nucleotides, the CDR3 is TGTGCCAGCAGCCCCGGAGCTCAGGGGCAGTTCTTC. Its translation is CASSPGAQGQFF.

This clone was counted a single time. The chain joins TRBV28 to TRBJ1-5, with 8 nucleotides matching TRBD1. The CDR3 sequence is 15 residues long. The J segment lost 0 bases and the V segment lost 6 bases, leaving 4 bases of the junction unmatched. Germline lookup yields CDR1 MDHEN and CDR2 SYDVKM. Here the CDR3 reads CASSLTGDSNQPQHF. In DNA form, the CDR3 reads TGTGCCAGCAGCTTGACAGGGGATAGCAATCAGCCCCAGCATTTT.

The rearrangement uses TRBV6-5 and TRBJ1-1, with a possible D match to TRBD1 (5 bases). There are 13 residues in the CDR3. The V and J ends lost 4 bases and 13 bases respectively, with 19 bases between them. The germline gives CDR1 MNHEY, CDR2 SVGAGI. The CDR3 DNA follows: TGTGCCAGCAGTTTAACGGTAGGGCAGGGAGTTTTCTTT. Residues: CASSLTVGQGVFF.

This chain uses TRBV3-1 (or the pseudogene TRBV3-2) with TRBJ2-6; D ambiguous. Looked up from germline, CDR1 is LGHDT and CDR2 is YNNKEL (reference sequence). The CDR3 runs to 13 residues. V lost 4 bases and J lost 2, with 3 bases in between. CDR3 amino acids: CASSLAGANVLTF. The DNA of the CDR3 is TGTGCCAGCAGCCTAGCTGGGGCCAACGTCCTGACTTTC.